Each of the 19 T cell receptor beta chains below was sequenced from the same sample in a study of T cell repertoires in cytomegalovirus infection. Each CDR3 protein is one row after TCRdb ran MiXCR on the reads. The sample carries about a million distinct CDR3 sequences, under 40% recorded once. Their antigens are not known. Sequencing used cultured CD8+ T cells from PBMCs, obtained from culture after CMV antigen stimulation. The receptor set was obtained from a human donor in good health (CMV status not recorded). Some clones in this sample may be carry-over from other donors' samples.

The chain uses TRBV20-1 and TRBJ2-2, with D hard to call. CDR1 and CDR2 (germline): DFQATT, SNEGSKA (reference sequence). V was trimmed by 0 bases and J by 3 bases, leaving 5 bases between them. This CDR3 contains 13 residues. CDR3 coding DNA: TGCAGTGCTAGAGATCTGGACACCGGGGAGCTGTTTTTT. Translating gives CSARDLDTGELFF.

This clonotype turned up a few times. The rearrangement links TRBV6-2 or TRBV6-3 to TRBJ2-1; no clear D gene. Germline V gene sequence: CDR1 MNHEY, CDR2 SVGEGT. Trimming took 5 bases from V and 5 from J, leaving 16 bases between them. CDR3 length equals 15 residues. The CDR3 bases are TGTGCCAGCAGTGCGCGGCCTTATAGGGACAATGAGCAGTTCTTC. Translation: CASSARPYRDNEQFF.

The chain employs TRBV11-2 and TRBJ2-1; the match to TRBD2 covers 13 bases. Looked up from germline, CDR1 is SGHAT and CDR2 is FQNNGV. J lost 4 bases, V lost 3 bases, and 6 bases had no gene match. The CDR3 has 17 residues. CDR3 nucleotides: TGTGCCAGCAGCTTCTCTCCACTAGCGGGGGGGTACAATGAGCAGTTCTTC. Amino acids: CASSFSPLAGGYNEQFF.

The table lists this clonotype with many counts. The chain recombines TRBV11-1 with TRBJ2-7; D remains ambiguous. The germline V gene encodes CDR1 SGHAT and CDR2 FQDESV (reference sequence). CDR3 length: 13 amino acids. Trimming took off 1 base at V and 0 bases at J, with 4 bases between the two ends. The CDR3 spells CASSLGISYEQYF. CDR3 DNA: TGTGCCAGCAGCTTAGGGATCTCCTACGAGCAGTACTTC.

This clonotype was picked up many times. V usage is TRBV7-2 and J usage is TRBJ2-5, with 11 bases fitting TRBD2. From germline, CDR1 is SGHTA and CDR2 FQGNSA. Unmatched junction bases numbered 6, after V lost 5 bases and J lost 4 bases. CDR3 length: 15 residues. CDR3 amino acids: CASSHYSGGAETQYF. Here the CDR3 DNA reads TGTGCCAGCAGCCACTATAGCGGGGGGGCAGAGACCCAGTACTTC.

This clonotype was seen more than once but under ten times. The chain combines TRBV6-2 or TRBV6-3 with TRBJ2-1; 7 bases map to TRBD2. This CDR3 is 14 amino acids long. After removal of 7 bases from V and 5 bases from J, the junction contained 8 bases not matched to a gene. Germline CDR1 and CDR2: MNHEY and SVGEGT. The CDR3, as DNA: TGTGCCAGCACCCGGGAGGTTTGGGACAATGAGCAGTTCTTC. Its protein is CASTREVWDNEQFF.

This chain links TRBV5-1 with TRBJ1-1, with D possibly TRBD1 on 6 matching bases. The CDR3 consists of 15 residues. Germline assignment: CDR1 SGHRS and CDR2 YFSETQ. The germline V and J ends were trimmed by 3 bases and 0 bases, with 12 bases remaining between them. The CDR3 spells CASSWRGGMNTEAFF. The DNA for the CDR3 is TGCGCCAGCAGCTGGAGGGGGGGGATGAACACTGAAGCTTTCTTT.

A few counts support this clonotype. The chain couples TRBV7-9 to TRBJ1-6, with D hard to call. Per the germline V gene, CDR1 is SEHNR and CDR2 is FQNEAQ (reference sequence). Trimming pared 1 base from V and 10 bases from J, leaving 11 bases between. CDR3 length: 14 residues. The CDR3 coding sequence is TGTGCCAGCAGCTTAGGGCAGTCTCAATCACCCCTCCACTTT. It codes for CASSLGQSQSPLHF.

To note about this clonotype: This may arise from a read error, as a much more abundant clone is one base away. The chain uses TRBV7-2 and TRBJ2-3; tentatively, D is TRBD1 or TRBD2 (5 bases each). CDR1 and CDR2 (germline): SGHTA, FQGNSA. V dropped 1 base and J dropped 6 bases, with 14 bases sitting between them. The CDR3 spans 15 residues. CDR3 residues: CTSSLEGRISDTQYF. In DNA, the CDR3 is TGTACCAGCAGCTTAGAGGGACGGATCTCGGATACGCAGTATTTT.

On this clonotype itself: A much larger clone differs from this one at a single base, so this may be a read error. The rearrangement joins TRBV7-6 to TRBJ1-1; 7 bases line up with TRBD1. This CDR3 is built from 14 residues. The germline CDR1 and CDR2 sequences are SGHVS and FNYEAQ. CDR3 bases: TGTGCCAGCAGCTTTTGGGACAGTAACACTGTAGCTTTCTTT. It codes for CASSFWDSNTVAFF.

V and J are TRBV20-1 and TRBJ2-6; 8 bases line up with TRBD2. This CDR3 is 23 amino acids long. Germline V gene data show CDR1 as DFQATT and CDR2 as SNEGSKA (reference sequence). Unmatched junction bases numbered 23, after V lost 0 bases and J lost 1 base. This CDR3 reads CSARDDPLGAGAPFRSGANVLTF. The CDR3 DNA sequence: TGCAGTGCTAGAGATGATCCCCTCGGAGCGGGGGCCCCCTTTAGGTCTGGGGCCAACGTCCTGACTTTC.

This chain joins TRBV19 and TRBJ1-1; D remains ambiguous. The CDR3 length is 12 residues. Germline values: CDR1 LNHDA, CDR2 SQIVND (reference sequence). Trimming took off 11 bases at V and 1 base at J, with 11 bases between the two ends. The CDR3 reads CASLSWNTEAFF. In DNA, the CDR3 is TGTGCCTCTTTGAGTTGGAACACTGAAGCTTTCTTT.

This clonotype was counted a few times. This chain links TRBV6-2 or TRBV6-3 with TRBJ2-1; 14 bases line up with TRBD2. CDR3 size: 20 residues. V lost 4 bases, J lost 0 bases, and 11 bases stayed unmatched. Germline V CDR1 and CDR2: MNHEY, SVGEGT. This CDR3 is CASSWAGTSGGEFSYNEQFF. Here the CDR3 DNA reads TGTGCCAGCAGTTGGGCCGGGACTAGCGGGGGAGAGTTCTCCTACAATGAGCAGTTCTTC.

This clonotype was recorded a few times. The chain is built from TRBV6-2 or TRBV6-3 and TRBJ2-3; 11 positions match TRBD2. The CDR3 totals 18 residues. Germline values: CDR1 MNHEY, CDR2 SVGEGT. Trimming at V came to 6 bases and at J to 0 bases, leaving 11 bases not matched to a gene. The CDR3 sequence: CASSLLAGGPASTDTQYF. In DNA, the CDR3 is TGTGCCAGCAGCCTTTTAGCGGGGGGGCCCGCTAGCACAGATACGCAGTATTTT.

The table lists this clonotype with many counts. The V and J genes are TRBV5-6 and TRBJ2-3; the match to TRBD2 covers 8 bases. From germline, CDR1 is SGHDT and CDR2 YYEEEE. This CDR3 contains 11 residues. The junction had 1 base not matched to a gene; V was cut back by 4 bases and J by 9 bases. CDR3 sequence: CASSRGGTQYF. The CDR3 nucleotides are TGTGCCAGCAGCCGGGGGGGAACGCAGTATTTT.

The J gene is TRBJ2-5, the V gene TRBV15; 11 bases are shared with TRBD2. The CDR3 is 16 amino acids. CDR1 and CDR2 (germline): LNHNV, YYDKDF (reference sequence). V dropped 0 bases and J dropped 0; count of bases not matched to a gene: 0. CDR3 nucleotide sequence: TGTGCCACCAGCAGAGAGGGACTAGCGGACCAAGAGACCCAGTACTTC. Its protein is CATSREGLADQETQYF.

There are many counts of this clonotype. The rearrangement links TRBV7-6 to TRBJ2-4, with 7 nucleotides matching TRBD2. Germline V gives CDR1 SGHVS, CDR2 FNYEAQ. J gave up 2 bases and V 5 bases, and 15 bases lay outside the gene matches. CDR3 length: 18 residues. The CDR3 is CASSLGEEPGGTKNIQYF. CDR3 coding DNA: TGTGCCAGCAGCCTGGGCGAGGAACCGGGGGGAACCAAAAACATTCAGTACTTC. Variable domain in full (rest from reference TRBV7-6 and TRBJ2-4): GAGVSQSPRYKVTKRGQDVALRCDPISGHVSLYWYRQALGQGPEFLTYFNYEAQQDKSGLPNDRFSAERPEGSISTLTIQRTEQRDSAMYRCASSLGEEPGGTKNIQYFGAGTRLSVL.

The V gene is TRBV29-1, the J gene TRBJ2-7; possible D gene TRBD2, 6 bases. Germline V gene data show CDR1 as SQVTM and CDR2 as ANQGSEA. CDR3 length: 13 residues. The CDR3 reads CSVERWEVCEQYV. CDR3 coding DNA: TGTAGCGTTGAGAGGTGGGAGGTATGCGAGCAGTACGTC.

This clonotype came up a few times. The chain has TRBV9 and TRBJ1-3; 7 bases are shared with TRBD1. Per germline, CDR1 SGDLS and CDR2 YYNGEE. J gave up 8 bases and V 4 bases, and 9 bases lay outside the gene matches. CDR3 length: 14 amino acids. The CDR3 loop reads CASSPPARGDTIYF. The CDR3 region has the DNA TGTGCCAGCAGCCCACCTGCCAGGGGGGACACCATATATTTT.